This paragraph covers one T cell receptor (beta chain) sequence. Its antigen is not known. This sample was taken from a study of cytomegalovirus exposure and HLA in healthy donors. Whole-study results and caveats: Across donors, presence/absence analyses took sequencing depth to be roughly uniform. A later analysis associated 15,000 to 20,000 TCR beta sequences with HLA alleles at a 0.05 false discovery rate. Some V segments, TRBV6-2 and TRBV6-3 among them, were indistinguishable and were therefore excluded. Among CMV-associated TCR beta chains, most appeared HLA-restricted in a later analysis.

The CDR3 consists of 15 residues. CDR1 SNHLY and CDR2 FYNNEI come from the germline V gene. The ends lost 3 bases at V and 8 bases at J; junction bases unmatched: 9. Primers: 60 Vbeta forward and 13 Jbeta reverse. TCRdb's table, derived via immunoSEQ multiplex PCR, lists solely in-frame clones and lacks some. Of fewer than 200,000 clones listed, about 75% are singletons. This clonotype was sampled from a woman aged 45-59 years in good health and CMV-seropositive. Sequenced: PBMCs. The chain links TRBV2 to TRBJ2-1, with 8 bases fitting TRBD2. CDR3: CASSDQRGTGDEQFF. In nucleotides, the CDR3 is TGTGCCAGCAGTGATCAGCGGGGGACGGGCGATGAGCAGTTCTTC.